This T cell receptor beta chain came from a study of PD-L1 blockade in urothelial cancer. Study background: Most patients, twenty-five of 29, were males with bladder-origin cancer. The analyses of blood took place 3 weeks (second dose) and 6 weeks after treatment start.

Stated time point: pretreatment peripheral blood. Produced via immunoSEQ multiplex PCR; TCRdb's table is partial and in-frame only. The data hold over 100,000 clones, with 84% observed a single time. Sequenced material: PBMCs, taken around atezolizumab (anti-PD-L1) treatment. The TCR was taken from a man in his fifties with urothelial cancer.

The CDR3 DNA follows: TGTGCCACCTCCTTGGAGGGCGGGCCTCAGAATGAGCAGTTCTTC. Amino acids: CATSLEGGPQNEQFF. The V and J genes are TRBV15 and TRBJ2-1, with a possible D match to TRBD2 (6 bases). Germline V gene data show CDR1 as LNHNV and CDR2 as YYDKDF (reference sequence). The germline V and J ends were trimmed by 8 bases and 7 bases, with 21 bases remaining between them. The CDR3 loop spans 15 amino acids.